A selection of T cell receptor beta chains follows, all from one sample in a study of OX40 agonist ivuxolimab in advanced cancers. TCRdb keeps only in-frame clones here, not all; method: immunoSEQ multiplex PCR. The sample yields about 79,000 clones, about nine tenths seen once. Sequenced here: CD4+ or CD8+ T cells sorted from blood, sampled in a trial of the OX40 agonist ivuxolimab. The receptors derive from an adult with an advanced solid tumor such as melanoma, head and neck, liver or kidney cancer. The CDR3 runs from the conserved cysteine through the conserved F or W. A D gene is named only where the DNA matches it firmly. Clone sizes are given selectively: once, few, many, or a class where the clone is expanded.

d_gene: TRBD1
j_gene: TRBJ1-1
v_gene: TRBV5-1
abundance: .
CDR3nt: TGCGCCAGCAGCGGGGGACAGGGCCTGCCTGAAGCTTTCTTT
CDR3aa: CASSGGQGLPEAFF

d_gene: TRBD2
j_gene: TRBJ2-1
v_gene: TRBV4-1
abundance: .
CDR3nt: TGCGCCAGCAGCCGCCTCGGAGCGGGAGGGTTAAATGAGCAGTTCTTC
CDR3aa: CASSRLGAGGLNEQFF

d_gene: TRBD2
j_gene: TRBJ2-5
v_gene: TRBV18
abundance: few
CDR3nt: TGTGCCAGCTCACCAGAGGGACTAGCGATGGAGACCCAGTACTTC
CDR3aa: CASSPEGLAMETQYF

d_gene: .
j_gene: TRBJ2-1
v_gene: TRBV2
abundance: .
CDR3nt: TGTGCCAGCAGTGCCGGGGGCCCCTACAATGAGCAGTTCTTC
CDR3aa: CASSAGGPYNEQFF

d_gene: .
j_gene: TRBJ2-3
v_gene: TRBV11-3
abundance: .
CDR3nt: TGTGCCAGCAGCCTCGGGGGAGTTGAAGATACGCAGTATTTT
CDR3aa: CASSLGGVEDTQYF

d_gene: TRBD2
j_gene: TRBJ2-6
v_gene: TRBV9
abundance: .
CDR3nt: TGTGCCAGCAGCGTCGGCGGGAGGGGGGCCAACGTCCTGACTTTC
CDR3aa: CASSVGGRGANVLTF

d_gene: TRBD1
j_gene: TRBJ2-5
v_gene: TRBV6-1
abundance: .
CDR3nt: TGTGCCAGCAGAGGACAGGGGAGGGTCCAAGAGACCCAGTACTTC
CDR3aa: CASRGQGRVQETQYF

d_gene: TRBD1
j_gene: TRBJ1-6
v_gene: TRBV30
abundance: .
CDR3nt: TGTGCCTGGAGCATCCCGGGACAGGGGAATTCACCCCTCCACTTT
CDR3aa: CAWSIPGQGNSPLHF

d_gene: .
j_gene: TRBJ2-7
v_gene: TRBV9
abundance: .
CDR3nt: TGTGCCAGCAGCGTCGGGACCATGACCTACGAGCAGTACTTC
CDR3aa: CASSVGTMTYEQYF

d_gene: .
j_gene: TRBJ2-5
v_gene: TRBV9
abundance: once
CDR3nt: TGTGCCAGCACTTCTACCGGGAGTGTCTTGGAGACCCAGTACTTC
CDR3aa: CASTSTGSVLETQYF

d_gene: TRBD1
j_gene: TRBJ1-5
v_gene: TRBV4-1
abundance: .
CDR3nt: TGCGCCAGCAGCCAACTAATGACAGGGAGCAATCAGCCCCAGCATTTT
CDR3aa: CASSQLMTGSNQPQHF

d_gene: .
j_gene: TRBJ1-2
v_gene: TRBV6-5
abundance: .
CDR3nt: TGTGCCAGCAGTTACTCCACGGACAACTATGGCTACACCTTC
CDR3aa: CASSYSTDNYGYTF

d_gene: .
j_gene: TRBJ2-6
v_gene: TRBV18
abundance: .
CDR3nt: TGTGCCAGCTCACCCGGTGTAGGGTCTGGGGCCAACGTCCTGACTTTC
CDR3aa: CASSPGVGSGANVLTF

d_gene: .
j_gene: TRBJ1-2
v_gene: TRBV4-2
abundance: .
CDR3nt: TGTGCCAGCAGCCAAGGGGCCGGGGCGAATAACTATGGCTACACCTTC
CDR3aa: CASSQGAGANNYGYTF

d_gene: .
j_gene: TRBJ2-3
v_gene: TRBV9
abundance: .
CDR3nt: TGTGCCAGCAGCGTAGGAGCTAGCACAGATACGCAGTATTTT
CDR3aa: CASSVGASTDTQYF

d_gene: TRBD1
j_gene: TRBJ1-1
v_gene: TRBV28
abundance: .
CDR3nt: TGTGCCACCCGACAGGGAGGGTGGAAGGATGAAGCTTTCTTT
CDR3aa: CATRQGGWKDEAFF

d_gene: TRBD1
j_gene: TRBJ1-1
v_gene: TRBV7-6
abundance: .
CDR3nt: TGTGCCAGCAGCTTACAGGGGGCGGGCGTTGGGGGAACTGAAGCTTTCTTT
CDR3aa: CASSLQGAGVGGTEAFF

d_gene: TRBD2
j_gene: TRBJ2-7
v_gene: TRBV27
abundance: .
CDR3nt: TGTGCCAGCAGTTCCGGGACTAGCGGGAGGGTACGCGAGCAGTACTTC
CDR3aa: CASSSGTSGRVREQYF

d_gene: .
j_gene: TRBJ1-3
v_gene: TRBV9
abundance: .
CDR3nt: TGTGCCAGCAGCGTCCGCCCGGCGTCAGGGGTTGGAAACACCATATATTTT
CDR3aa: CASSVRPASGVGNTIYF

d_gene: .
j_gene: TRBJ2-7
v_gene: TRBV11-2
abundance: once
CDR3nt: TGTGCCAGCAGCTTAGATGTCAGGGAAGGCGAGCAGTACTTC
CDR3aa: CASSLDVREGEQYF

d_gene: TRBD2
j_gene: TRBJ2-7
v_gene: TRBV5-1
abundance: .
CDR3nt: TGCGCCAGCAGCTGGGGACTAGTGCCAGGCCCCTACGAGCAGTACTTC
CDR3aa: CASSWGLVPGPYEQYF

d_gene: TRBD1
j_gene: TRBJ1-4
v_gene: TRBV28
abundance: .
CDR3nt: TGTGCCAGCAGTACCATAACAGGGGGCAATGAAAAACTGTTTTTT
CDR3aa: CASSTITGGNEKLFF

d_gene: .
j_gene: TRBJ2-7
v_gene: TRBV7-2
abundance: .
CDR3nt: TGTGCCAGCAGCTTAGTGGGGCAGGGAGTCTACGAGCAGTACTTC
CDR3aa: CASSLVGQGVYEQYF

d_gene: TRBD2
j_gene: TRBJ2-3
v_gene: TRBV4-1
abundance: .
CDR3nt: TGCGCCAGCAGACCCCGCGGGAGGGCAGATACGCAGTATTTT
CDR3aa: CASRPRGRADTQYF

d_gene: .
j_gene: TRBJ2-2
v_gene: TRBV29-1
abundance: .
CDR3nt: TGCAGCGTTGATTTGACAGGGAACACCGGGGAGCTGTTTTTT
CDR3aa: CSVDLTGNTGELFF

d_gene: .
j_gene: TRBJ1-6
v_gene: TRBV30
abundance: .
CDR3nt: TGTGCCTGGATTGCGGGAAGCTCCTATAATTCACCCCTCCACTTT
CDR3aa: CAWIAGSSYNSPLHF

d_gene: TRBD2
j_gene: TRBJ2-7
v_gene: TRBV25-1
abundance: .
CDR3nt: TGTGCCAGCAGTGACCCTATAAGGAGCGGGAGTAACTACGAGCAGTACTTC
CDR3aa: CASSDPIRSGSNYEQYF

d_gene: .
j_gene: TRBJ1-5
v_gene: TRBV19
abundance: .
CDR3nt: TGTGCCAGTACCCTAGGGGGAGGACTTCAGCCCCAGCATTTT
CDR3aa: CASTLGGGLQPQHF

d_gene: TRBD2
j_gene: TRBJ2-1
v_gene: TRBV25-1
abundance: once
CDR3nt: TGTGCCAGCAGTGAATCGCTAGCGGGAGGTGCTGAGCAGTTCTTC
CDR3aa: CASSESLAGGAEQFF

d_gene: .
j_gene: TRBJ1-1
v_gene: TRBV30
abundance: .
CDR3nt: TGTGCCTGGATGAGGGCCACGGACACTGAAGCTTTCTTT
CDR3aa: CAWMRATDTEAFF

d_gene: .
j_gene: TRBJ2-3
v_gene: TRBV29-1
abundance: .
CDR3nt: TGCAGCGCAACACCCTCGCATACGCAGTATTTT
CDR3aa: CSATPSHTQYF

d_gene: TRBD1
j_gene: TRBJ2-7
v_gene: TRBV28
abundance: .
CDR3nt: TGTGCCAGCAGCAGGGGGCTCTACGAGCAGTACTTC
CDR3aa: CASSRGLYEQYF

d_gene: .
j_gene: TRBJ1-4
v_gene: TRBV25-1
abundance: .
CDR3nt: TGTGCCAGCAGTGACTGGGAGGAAAAACTGTTTTTT
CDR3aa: CASSDWEEKLFF

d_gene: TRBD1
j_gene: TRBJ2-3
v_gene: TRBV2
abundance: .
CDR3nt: TGTGCCAGCAGTAGGGACAGGGTAGCAGATACGCAGTATTTT
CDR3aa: CASSRDRVADTQYF

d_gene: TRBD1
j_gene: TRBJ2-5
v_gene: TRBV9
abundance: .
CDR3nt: TGTGCCAGCAGCCCCCGGACAGGGGGCGAGACCCAGTACTTC
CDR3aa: CASSPRTGGETQYF

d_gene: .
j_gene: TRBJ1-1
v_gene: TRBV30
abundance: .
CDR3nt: TGTGCCTGGAGTACAGGGCCGCTGAAAACTTTCTTT
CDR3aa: CAWSTGPLKTFF

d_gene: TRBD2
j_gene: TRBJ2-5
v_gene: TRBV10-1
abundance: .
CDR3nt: TGCGCCAGCAGTGAGTCGAATCTAGCGGGCCAAGAGACCCAGTACTTC
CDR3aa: CASSESNLAGQETQYF

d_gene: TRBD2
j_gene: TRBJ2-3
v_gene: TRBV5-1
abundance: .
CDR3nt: TGCGCCAGCAGCCTCGTGACGGGGAGTAGCGGGAGGGCGTCCCCCAGCACAGATACGCAGTATTTT
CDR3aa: CASSLVTGSSGRASPSTDTQYF

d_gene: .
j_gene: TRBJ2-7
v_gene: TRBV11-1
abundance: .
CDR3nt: TGTGCCAGCAGCGCCCAGGACGCGTCCTACGAGCAGTACTTC
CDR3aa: CASSAQDASYEQYF

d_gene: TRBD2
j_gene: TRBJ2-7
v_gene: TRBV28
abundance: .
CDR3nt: TGTGCCAGCAGCTCTAGCGGGCTCACATACGAGCAGTACTTC
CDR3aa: CASSSSGLTYEQYF

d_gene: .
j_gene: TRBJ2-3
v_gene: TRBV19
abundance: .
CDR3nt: TGTGCCAGTAGTATCCCCGGGACGGTGGAGTATTTT
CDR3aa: CASSIPGTVEYF

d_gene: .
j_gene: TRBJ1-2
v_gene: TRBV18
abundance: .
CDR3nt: TGTGCCAGCTCACCGAGAAATCGAGGAAACAGGGACTATGGCTACACCTTC
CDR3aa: CASSPRNRGNRDYGYTF

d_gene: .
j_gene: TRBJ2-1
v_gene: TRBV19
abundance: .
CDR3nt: TGTGCCAGTACCGGGGGGACAGTACTGTTCTTC
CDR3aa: CASTGGTVLFF

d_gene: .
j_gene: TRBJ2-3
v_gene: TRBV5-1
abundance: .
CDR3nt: TGCGCCAGCAGCAGATTGACTAGCACAGATACGCAGTATTTT
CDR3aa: CASSRLTSTDTQYF

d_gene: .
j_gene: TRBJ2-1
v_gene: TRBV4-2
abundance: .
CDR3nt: TGTGCCAGCAGCCAATTTGGGACTGAGCAGTTCTTC
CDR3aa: CASSQFGTEQFF

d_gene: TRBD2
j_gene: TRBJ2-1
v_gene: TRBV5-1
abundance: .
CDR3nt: TGCGCCAGCAGCCGCACCGGGACTAACTCCTACAATGAGCAGTTCTTC
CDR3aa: CASSRTGTNSYNEQFF

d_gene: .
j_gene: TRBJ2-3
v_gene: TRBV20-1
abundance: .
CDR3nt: TGCAGTGCGGGGGACGGGGATACGCAGTATTTT
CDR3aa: CSAGDGDTQYF

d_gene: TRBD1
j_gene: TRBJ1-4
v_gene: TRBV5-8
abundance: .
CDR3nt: TGTGCCAGCAGACGGACAGGGATGAATGAAAAACTGTTTTTT
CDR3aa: CASRRTGMNEKLFF

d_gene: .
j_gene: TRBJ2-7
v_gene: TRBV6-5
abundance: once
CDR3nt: TGTGCCAGCAGTTACTCCCGGGACCCTACTTACGAGCAGTACTTC
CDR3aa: CASSYSRDPTYEQYF

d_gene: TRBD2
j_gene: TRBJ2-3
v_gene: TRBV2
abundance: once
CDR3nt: TGTGCCAGCAGTGGACTACCGAGCGGGAATACGCAGTATTTT
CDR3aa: CASSGLPSGNTQYF